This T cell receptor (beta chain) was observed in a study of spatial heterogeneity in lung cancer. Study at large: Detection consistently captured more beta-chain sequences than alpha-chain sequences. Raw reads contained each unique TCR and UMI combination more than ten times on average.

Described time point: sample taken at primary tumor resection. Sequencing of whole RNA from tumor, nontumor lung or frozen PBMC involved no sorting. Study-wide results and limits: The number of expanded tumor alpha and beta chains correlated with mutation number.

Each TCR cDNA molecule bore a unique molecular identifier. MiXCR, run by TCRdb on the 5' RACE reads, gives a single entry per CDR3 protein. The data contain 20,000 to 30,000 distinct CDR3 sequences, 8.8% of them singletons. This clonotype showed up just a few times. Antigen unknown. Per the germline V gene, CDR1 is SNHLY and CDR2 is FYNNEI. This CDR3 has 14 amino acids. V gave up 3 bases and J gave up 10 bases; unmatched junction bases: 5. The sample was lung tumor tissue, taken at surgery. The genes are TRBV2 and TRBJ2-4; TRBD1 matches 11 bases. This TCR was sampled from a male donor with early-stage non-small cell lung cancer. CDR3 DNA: TGTGCCAGCAGTGATGGGACAGGGGGTGCGATTCAGTACTTC. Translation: CASSDGTGGAIQYF.